The rows below give T cell receptor beta chains drawn from one sample of a study of identical twins. TCRdb fed the 5' RACE reads into MiXCR, producing one record per CDR3 protein. The repertoire has approximately 680,000 distinct CDR3 sequences, about 7% of them found once; the top ten carry roughly 1.5%. The sample also formed part of further work on yellow fever vaccine responses in identical twins.

Sequencing input: PBMCs. The receptor source for this set is a woman aged 18-29 years in good health. The CDR3 runs from the conserved cysteine through the conserved F or W. Fields, in order: J gene, V gene, D gene, clone size, CDR3 DNA, CDR3 protein. The D gene is left open where the match is weak. Clone size appears in some rows only: once, few, many, or a class for an expanded clone.

TRBJ2-3 TRBV12-3/TRBV12-4 NA many TGTGCCAGCAGTTTGAGGGGCTATGGCACAGATACGCAGTATTTT CASSLRGYGTDTQYF
TRBJ2-1 TRBV12-3/TRBV12-4 TRBD2 NA TGTGCCAGCAGCCTGACCGGGACTAGCGTCCAGTATCAGTTCTTC CASSLTGTSVQYQFF
TRBJ2-3 TRBV15 TRBD2 few TGTGCCACCAGCAGACCACTAGCGGGAAGCACAGATACGCAGTATTTT CATSRPLAGSTDTQYF
TRBJ2-5 TRBV7-7 TRBD2 many TGTGCCAGCAGCTTGACTAGCGGGGTTGAGACCCAGTACTTC CASSLTSGVETQYF
TRBJ2-2 TRBV14 NA NA TGTGCCAGCAGCTACCAGGGCTACACCGGGGAGCTGTTTTTT CASSYQGYTGELFF
TRBJ1-4 TRBV12-3/TRBV12-4 NA many TGTGCCAGCAGTTTTGGGGGTAATGAAAAACTGTTTTTT CASSFGGNEKLFF
TRBJ2-5 TRBV11-2 NA NA TGTGCCAGCAGCCAAGGGGCGGGTCGGGGAGAGACCCAGTACTTC CASSQGAGRGETQYF
TRBJ1-1 TRBV2 TRBD1 NA TGTGCCAGCAGCGGGACAGCAGGGATGAACACTGAAGCTTTCTTT CASSGTAGMNTEAFF
TRBJ2-7 TRBV21-1 NA NA TGTGCCAGCAGCAGAGCAATCCGGGCCCAGCCCTTTTACGAGCAGTACTTC CASSRAIRAQPFYEQYF
TRBJ2-3 TRBV7-6 TRBD2 NA TGTGCCAGCAGCTTCCCCACCCTAGCGGAAAGTAGCACAGATACGCAGTATTTT CASSFPTLAESSTDTQYF
TRBJ1-2 TRBV29-1 NA few TGCAGCGCCTACGGGGACGGCTATGGCTACACCTTC CSAYGDGYGYTF
TRBJ1-2 TRBV29-1 NA many TGCAGCGCCACCCGTTACAGGGAAGGCTACACCTTC CSATRYREGYTF
TRBJ2-7 TRBV6-1 TRBD2 NA TGTGCCACCACCACACCGGGACTAGCTTACGAGCAGTACTTC CATTTPGLAYEQYF
TRBJ2-1 TRBV29-1 NA few TGCAGCGTTGAAGATCCCTACAATGAGCAGTTCTTC CSVEDPYNEQFF
TRBJ2-1 TRBV5-1 NA few TGCGCCAGCAAGAGGGGTAGCTCCTACAATGAGCAGTTCTTC CASKRGSSYNEQFF
TRBJ2-1 TRBV12-3/TRBV12-4 NA many TGTGCCAGCAGTTTGATGGCTGGGGGAGATGAGCAGTTCTTC CASSLMAGGDEQFF
TRBJ2-7 TRBV7-9 NA NA TGTGCCAGCAGCCCTCGGGGGAGCGGCCTCTACGAGCAGTACTTC CASSPRGSGLYEQYF
TRBJ2-1 TRBV20-1 TRBD2 NA TGCAGTGCTCTCCGACTAGCGGGAGTGGGGGAGCAGTTCTTC CSALRLAGVGEQFF
TRBJ2-1 TRBV29-1 TRBD1 few TGCAGCGTTGAAAGGGGTACAGGGGCGAATGAGCAGTTCTTC CSVERGTGANEQFF
TRBJ1-6 TRBV18 NA NA TGTGCCAGCTCACCATTCGGCGGAGATAATTCACCCCTCCACTTT CASSPFGGDNSPLHF
TRBJ1-2 TRBV27 TRBD1 NA TGTGCCAGCAGTCCCGGGACAGATTTCTATGGCTACACCTTC CASSPGTDFYGYTF
TRBJ1-4 TRBV20-1 TRBD1 few TGCAGTGCTAGGGGGGACAGGGTTGCAACTAATGAAAAACTGTTTTTT CSARGDRVATNEKLFF
TRBJ1-1 TRBV12-3/TRBV12-4 NA many TGTGCCAGCAGTTTGATAGAGTCCAACACTGAAGCTTTCTTT CASSLIESNTEAFF
TRBJ2-1 TRBV24-1 NA NA TGTGCCACCAGTGACCCGAGCACAGGGTTCAATGAGCAGTTCTTC CATSDPSTGFNEQFF
TRBJ1-6 TRBV11-2 NA few TGTGCCAGCAGCCCCGCGTGGGGTAATTCACCCCTCCACTTT CASSPAWGNSPLHF
TRBJ2-3 TRBV3-1 NA few TGTGCCAGCAGCCCGATGTCCGGGACGACCACAGATACGCAGTATTTT CASSPMSGTTTDTQYF
TRBJ2-1 TRBV25-1 NA few TGTGCCAGCAGCCCCGGGTGGCAGTTATACAATGAGCAGTTCTTC CASSPGWQLYNEQFF
TRBJ1-1 TRBV12-3/TRBV12-4 NA many TGTGCCAGCAGTTTAAGGGGGGGCACGAACACTGAAGCTTTCTTT CASSLRGGTNTEAFF
TRBJ2-7 TRBV2 TRBD2 few TGTGCCAGCAGTGAGGAGGGACTAGCGACCTACGAGCAGTACTTC CASSEEGLATYEQYF
TRBJ2-4 TRBV4-2 TRBD1 few TGTGCCAGCAGCCCGCCGACAGGGGCGAACATTCAGTACTTC CASSPPTGANIQYF
TRBJ2-1 TRBV29-1 TRBD1 many TGCAGCCACTCGGGACAGGCCTACAATGAGCAGTTCTTC CSHSGQAYNEQFF
TRBJ2-3 TRBV7-8 NA NA TGTGCCAGCAGCTTAGCGCAGTCCCGATCAACGCAGTATTTT CASSLAQSRSTQYF
TRBJ2-7 TRBV12-3/TRBV12-4 TRBD2 many TGTGCCAGCAGTGCTTGGGAGCGGGGGGCCTACGAGCAGTACTTC CASSAWERGAYEQYF
TRBJ2-2 TRBV7-8 TRBD2 few TGTGCCAGCAGTGCCGGGGGGACCGGGGAGCTGTTTTTT CASSAGGTGELFF
TRBJ2-1 TRBV20-1 TRBD1 NA TGCAGTGCCGAACAGGGGAAACGGTTGATCGATGAGCAGATCTTC CSAEQGKRLIDEQIF
TRBJ2-1 TRBV6-1 TRBD2 NA TGTGCCAGCACCCCAGGGGGGAGCGGGGGGAATGAGCAGTTCTTC CASTPGGSGGNEQFF
TRBJ2-1 TRBV6-2/TRBV6-3 TRBD1 NA TGTGCCAGCAGTCCTACCCCGGGACAGGGGAAAAACAATGAGCAGTTCTTC CASSPTPGQGKNNEQFF
TRBJ2-3 TRBV20-1 TRBD2 NA TGCAGTGCTGGGCTGGGCGCGCGGGAGCGGTCGACAGATACGCAGTATTTT CSAGLGARERSTDTQYF
TRBJ2-2 TRBV6-1 TRBD1 many TGTGCCAGCAGTGAAGCACAGGGGGGATGGACCGGGGAGCTGTTTTTT CASSEAQGGWTGELFF
TRBJ2-1 TRBV9 TRBD2 few TGTGCCAGCAGCGCGACCGGGACTAGCGGGAGGTACAATGAGCAGTTCTTC CASSATGTSGRYNEQFF
TRBJ1-4 TRBV12-3/TRBV12-4 NA many TGTGCCAGCAGTTTGTCAGGCCGGTCGGATGAAAAACTGTTTTTT CASSLSGRSDEKLFF
TRBJ2-5 TRBV20-1 NA many TGCAGTGCTAGATGGAGGGCCGAAGAGACCCAGTACTTC CSARWRAEETQYF
TRBJ2-2 TRBV9 NA many TGTGCCAGCACCCCAAAATCGGGAGTAGGGGCCGGGGAGCTGTTTTTT CASTPKSGVGAGELFF
TRBJ2-3 TRBV7-3 TRBD2 NA TGTGCCAGCAGCCCGTGGGCGGGGGGCACAGATACGCAGTATTTT CASSPWAGGTDTQYF
TRBJ1-5 TRBV20-1 NA NA TGCAGTGCTCTGTCAGGGATTGGTCAGCCCCAGCATTTT CSALSGIGQPQHF